This T cell receptor beta chain was captured in a study of T cell clones after liver transplantation. This CDR3 is built from 12 residues. V lost 4 bases, J lost 12 bases, and 13 bases lay in between. Libraries were prepared by immunoSEQ multiplex PCR; TCRdb keeps only in-frame clonotypes and omits some of them. The profile shows roughly 100,000 clones, around 84% of them singletons. This sequence joins TRBV6-7 and TRBJ1-5; D ambiguous. TRBV6-7 has ORF status, its function being uncertain. The sequencing here drew on CD4+ T cells from blood, taken approximately 50 months after liver transplant. The clonotype comes from a human patient who received a liver transplant. Some T cells may possibly be graft donor cells. The CDR3 DNA is TGTGCCAGCAGTTTTGGATCCTGTCACCAGCATTTT. Amino acid sequence: CASSFGSCHQHF.